The 3 T cell receptor beta chains below come from one sample, sequenced in a study of regulatory T cells in long-lasting Graves disease. Specified time point: persistent/refractory GD, antithyroid drugs over 5 years with positive TRAb. PBMC RNA served as the TCR library source. Through Arm-PCR of CDR3 regions and iRepertoire HTBI primers, TCR beta libraries were built. TCRdb re-analysed the multiplex PCR reads in MiXCR, keeping a single row per CDR3 protein. Here the sample spans 400,000 to 600,000 distinct CDR3 sequences, roughly 21% being singletons. The input for sequencing was peripheral blood mononuclear cells (PBMCs), taken when the disease was refractory, from a patient treated with antithyroid drugs. These receptor sequences come from a female donor with Graves disease.

V gene TRBV10-2 combines with J gene TRBJ1-1; 8 bases line up with TRBD1. CDR3 length equals 13 residues. Trimming removed 6 bases from V and 11 bases from J; junction bases left unmatched: 11. CDR1 WSHSY and CDR2 SAAADI come from the germline V gene. CDR3 residues: CASRTNRGESAFF. The CDR3 DNA reads TGCGCCAGCAGGACCAACAGGGGGGAATCGGCTTTCTTT.

This clonotype was detected a few times. The rearrangement links TRBV12-3 or TRBV12-4 to TRBJ2-1; the match to TRBD2 covers 14 bases. V lost 4 bases to trimming and J lost 4 bases; unmatched junction nucleotides: 6. The CDR3 spans 17 residues. The chain's CDR3 is CASSSTSGRARYNEQFF. The DNA of the CDR3 is TGTGCCAGCAGTTCGACTAGCGGGAGGGCTCGATACAATGAGCAGTTCTTC.

In this sample, this clonotype turned up many times. The rearrangement links TRBV24-1 to TRBJ1-1; D not resolved. Germline V lookup: CDR1 KGHDR, CDR2 SFDVKD. Trimming took 5 bases from V and 4 from J, leaving 10 bases between them. The CDR3 loop spans 13 amino acids. This chain's CDR3 is CATSAVTGTEAFF. In nucleotides, the CDR3 is TGTGCCACCAGTGCGGTAACGGGCACTGAAGCTTTCTTT.